The clone carrying this T cell receptor beta chain was counted once. What it binds is not known. The CDR3 is 12 residues long. Trimming took off 6 bases at V and 11 bases at J, with 11 bases between the two ends. The germline V gene has CDR1 MNHEY and CDR2 SVGEGT. TCRdb reprocessed the 5' RACE reads with MiXCR, giving one entry per CDR3 protein. Of some 120,000 distinct CDR3 sequences detected, over 15% appear once; the ten largest clones hold 5.2%. The data derive from a study of T-cell memory formation after mild COVID-19. Across the whole study: Largely, the TCR clusters proved donor specific. The study, taken as a whole, reports: Proof of SARS-CoV-2 specificity was absent for the second-wave clones that crested on day 37.

The chain employs TRBV6-2 or TRBV6-3 and TRBJ1-6, with TRBD1 as a possible D gene (5 bases). This receptor was taken from a man aged 18 to 35 who had mild COVID-19 (a few samples of this study predate the infection). Cell type and time point are not known. The sequenced material came from PBMCs or a T cell subset sorted from them (not recorded which). In DNA, the CDR3 is TGTGCCAGCAGGACCCCGGGGGCACCCCTCCACTTT. This codes for CASRTPGAPLHF.